Reported below is one TCR beta chain. Its antigen is currently unknown. This sample is part of a study of post-analysis software for immune sequencing data. The study, taken as a whole, reports: Higher frequency in patients than in controls was seen for about five TRBV segments, with TRBV5-6, TRBV5-1 and TRBV20-1 among them. Those with multiple sclerosis, the patient group, showed significantly lower normalized Chao1 diversity than controls. Those samples that were prepared in the same batch co-clustered strongly by F measure.

TCR beta cDNA libraries included unique molecular identifiers. One entry per CDR3 protein, called by TCRdb with MiXCR from the PCR reads. The repertoire has about 820,000 distinct CDR3 sequences, approximately 50% of them found once; the top ten carry 4.6%. From germline, CDR1 is SGHDN and CDR2 FVKESK. The ends were cut back, 0 bases at V and 5 bases at J, with 23 bases in the middle. The CDR3 runs 19 residues. The sequenced sample consisted of blood. V gene TRBV14 combines with J gene TRBJ2-1; tentatively, D is TRBD2 (6 bases). This sequence originates from a girl aged 5-17 years with multiple sclerosis. The CDR3 DNA is TGTGCCAGCAGCCAAGACCCCTCGGTGGACGGCTGGGAGGACAATGAGCAGTTCTTC. Translation: CASSQDPSVDGWEDNEQFF. The variable domain in full, completed from reference TRBV14 and TRBJ2-1, reads EAGVTQFPSHSVIEKGQTVTLRCDPISGHDNLYWYRRVMGKEIKFLLHFVKESKQDESGMPNNRFLAERTGGTYSTLKVQPAELEDSGVYFCASSQDPSVDGWEDNEQFFGPGTRLTVL.